These 16 T cell receptor beta chains originate from one sample sequenced in a study of T-cell reconstitution after alpha-beta-depleted transplantation in children. For TCRbeta, the library was prepared with unique molecular identifiers. TCRdb reprocessed the PCR reads with MiXCR, giving one entry per CDR3 protein. The repertoire holds hundreds of thousands of distinct CDR3 sequences, with about 15% as singletons. The material was PBMCs from the stem cell graft donor, obtained from the stem cell graft. The receptors were sampled from a human donor who donated a stem cell graft to a child with acute myeloid leukemia.

In this sample, this clonotype turned up a few times. The chain uses TRBV27 and TRBJ1-2; D remains ambiguous. This CDR3 has 15 amino acids. Trimming pared 1 base from V and 6 bases from J, leaving 15 bases between. The germline gives CDR1 MNHEY, CDR2 SMNVEV (reference sequence). CDR3 DNA sequence: TGTGCCAGCAGTTTATTTTACGGACTGGGTCATGGCTACACCTTC. Translated: CASSLFYGLGHGYTF.

The chain is built from TRBV20-1 and TRBJ2-3, with D unclear. The germline CDR1 and CDR2 sequences are DFQATT and SNEGSKA (reference sequence). The CDR3 has 16 amino acids. V gave up 1 base and J gave up 0 bases, with 14 bases separating them. The CDR3 coding sequence is TGCAGTGCTAGAGTCGCACGTGCCTCTAGCACAGATACGCAGTATTTT. Translation: CSARVARASSTDTQYF.

V and J are TRBV9 and TRBJ2-1; D unclear. Germline CDR1 SGDLS, CDR2 YYNGEE. V gave up 0 bases and J gave up 5 bases, with 9 bases separating them. The CDR3 extends over 14 amino acids. CDR3 loop: CASSVDPDNNEQFF. CDR3 sequence (DNA): TGTGCCAGCAGCGTAGACCCAGATAACAATGAGCAGTTCTTC.

This clonotype was seen repeatedly, ten times or more. This chain links TRBV20-1 with TRBJ2-4, with D perhaps matching TRBD1 or TRBD2 (6 bases each). V was trimmed by 6 bases and J by 6 bases, leaving 12 bases between them. In germline, CDR1 is DFQATT, CDR2 SNEGSKA (reference sequence). This CDR3 is 12 amino acids long. CDR3 residues: CSATQGGNIQYF. CDR3 DNA sequence: TGCAGTGCAACACAGGGAGGAAACATTCAGTACTTC.

This clonotype was picked up many times. This chain joins TRBV27 and TRBJ2-3, with D possibly TRBD2 on 6 matching bases. The germline V and J ends were trimmed by 4 bases and 2 bases, with 16 bases remaining between them. Germline loops: CDR1 MNHEY, CDR2 SMNVEV (reference sequence). This CDR3 spans 16 amino acids. This CDR3 reads CASSSTGTRDTDTQYF. The CDR3 nucleotides are TGTGCCAGCAGTTCGACCGGGACTCGCGACACAGATACGCAGTATTTT.

In this sample, this clonotype turned up many times. This sequence joins TRBV6-4 and TRBJ2-1; D is possibly TRBD1 (6 bases). In germline, CDR1 is MRHNA, CDR2 SNTAGT. The CDR3 length is 13 residues. V dropped 6 bases and J dropped 9 bases, with 15 bases sitting between them. CDR3 sequence: CASSPDRLSEQFF. CDR3 nucleotides: TGTGCCAGCAGCCCCGACAGGCTTTCTGAGCAGTTCTTC.

This clonotype was counted ten times or more. V and J are TRBV29-1 and TRBJ2-5; a possible D gene is TRBD2 (5 bases). V was trimmed by 4 bases and J by 5 bases, leaving 11 bases between them. The germline CDR1 and CDR2 sequences are SQVTM and ANQGSEA. This CDR3 contains 12 residues. The CDR3 DNA reads as TGCAGCGTTGGGGGAGAGGCGGAGACCCAGTACTTC. It translates to CSVGGEAETQYF.

The chain is built from TRBV6-1 and TRBJ1-1, with D hard to call. V was shortened by 10 bases and J by 1 base, with 16 bases between the two germline ends. CDR3 length: 14 residues. The V gene's germline CDR1 is MNHNS and CDR2 SASEGT. Written as DNA, the CDR3 is TGTGCCACGGTGGAGGGCCTAGGGAACACTGAAGCTTTCTTT. Its protein is CATVEGLGNTEAFF.

This clonotype was observed at least ten times. The rearrangement joins TRBV29-1 to TRBJ1-3; D unresolved. V lost 3 bases to trimming and J lost 0 bases, with 12 bases between them. CDR1 and CDR2 from the germline V gene are SQVTM and ANQGSEA. The CDR3 runs 15 residues. The CDR3 DNA reads TGCAGCGTTGAGGATCACGGGAGCTCTGGAAACACCATATATTTT. Encoded protein: CSVEDHGSSGNTIYF. The variable domain in full, completed from reference TRBV29-1 and TRBJ1-3, reads SAVISQKPSRDICQRGTSLTIQCQVDSQVTMMFWYRQQPGQSLTLIATANQGSEATYESGFVIDKFPISRPNLTFSTLTVSNMSPEDSSIYLCSVEDHGSSGNTIYFGEGSWLTVV.

This clonotype was seen a few times. The V call is TRBV6-5, the J call TRBJ1-2; a possible D gene is TRBD1 (6 bases). With 4 bases removed from V and 1 base from J, the gap between germline ends came to 10 bases. There are 14 residues in the CDR3. Germline assignment: CDR1 MNHEY and CDR2 SVGAGI. The CDR3 is CASSFGQLNYGYTF. In nucleotides, the CDR3 is TGTGCCAGCAGTTTCGGACAGCTTAACTATGGCTACACCTTC.

This clonotype has a count of ten or more. The rearrangement joins TRBV15 to TRBJ2-1; 7 bases agree with TRBD1. Germline loops: CDR1 LNHNV, CDR2 YYDKDF (reference sequence). This CDR3 contains 20 residues. The J segment lost 3 bases and the V segment lost 1 base, leaving 18 bases of the junction unmatched. The CDR3 region has the DNA TGTGCCACCAGCAGAGTAGCCCGGGACAGCTCAACCTTTTTCTACAATGAGCAGTTCTTC. The encoded protein is CATSRVARDSSTFFYNEQFF.

The chain carries TRBV5-6 and TRBJ1-2; no clear D. This CDR3 contains 13 residues. Trimming shortened V by 2 bases and J by 0 bases, and 5 bases separated the two germline ends. Germline CDR1 is SGHDT and CDR2 is YYEEEE. The CDR3 sequence: CASSFTPNYGYTF. CDR3 DNA: TGTGCCAGCAGCTTTACACCTAACTATGGCTACACCTTC.

This clonotype was observed a few times. The CDR3 is CATSREGNMNQPQHF. CDR3 nucleotides: TGTGCCACCAGCAGAGAAGGAAACATGAATCAGCCCCAGCATTTT. The rearrangement links TRBV15 to TRBJ1-5; no clear D. CDR1 is LNHNV and CDR2 is YYDKDF in the germline V gene (reference sequence). The ends were cut back, 0 bases at V and 4 bases at J, with 10 bases in the middle. This CDR3 has 15 residues.

At least ten counts were recorded for this clonotype. The J gene is TRBJ1-6, the V gene TRBV20-1; 7 bases match TRBD1. Germline-derived CDR1 and CDR2 are DFQATT and SNEGSKA (reference sequence). This CDR3 comprises 16 residues. The V segment lost 1 base and the J segment 10 bases; nucleotides outside the gene matches: 13. In DNA form, the CDR3 reads TGCAGTGCTAGAGCGTCAACAGGGGAGATTCGCTCACCCCTCCACTTT. Amino acids: CSARASTGEIRSPLHF.

This clonotype was observed a few times. V and J are TRBV6-5 and TRBJ1-4; no definite D call. Germline CDR1 is MNHEY and CDR2 is SVGAGI. This CDR3 contains 14 residues. The ends were cut back, 1 base at V and 8 bases at J, with 11 bases in the middle. The CDR3 loop is CASSYLRVGEKLFF. The CDR3 nucleotides read TGTGCCAGCAGTTACTTGCGGGTAGGAGAAAAACTGTTTTTT.

The chain uses TRBV7-2 and TRBJ1-1, with D possibly TRBD1 on 5 matching bases. The CDR3 has 13 amino acids. V dropped 2 bases and J dropped 7 bases, with 11 bases sitting between them. Germline assignment: CDR1 SGHTA and CDR2 FQGNSA. CDR3 region: CASSLSGGSEAFF. The CDR3 DNA sequence: TGTGCCAGCAGCTTAAGTGGGGGAAGTGAAGCTTTCTTT. Variable domain in full (rest from reference TRBV7-2 and TRBJ1-1): GAGVSQSPSNKVTEKGKDVELRCDPISGHTALYWYRQSLGQGLEFLIYFQGNSAPDKSGLPSDRFSAERTGGSVSTLTIQRTQQEDSAVYLCASSLSGGSEAFFGQGTRLTVV.